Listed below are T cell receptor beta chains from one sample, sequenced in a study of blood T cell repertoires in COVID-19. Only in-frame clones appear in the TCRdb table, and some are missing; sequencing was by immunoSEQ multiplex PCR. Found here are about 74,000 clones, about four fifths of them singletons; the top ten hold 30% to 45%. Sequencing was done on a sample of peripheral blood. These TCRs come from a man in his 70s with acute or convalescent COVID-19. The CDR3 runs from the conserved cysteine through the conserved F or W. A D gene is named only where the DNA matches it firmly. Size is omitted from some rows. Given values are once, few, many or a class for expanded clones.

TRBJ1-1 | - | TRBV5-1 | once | TGCGCCAGCAGCTTGTATCCAGGGCTGAACACTGAAGCTTTCTTT | CASSLYPGLNTEAFF
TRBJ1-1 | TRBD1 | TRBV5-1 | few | TGCGCCAGCAGCTTGGGCCGGGGACAGGGGGCTCGGTCTGAAGCTTTCTTT | CASSLGRGQGARSEAFF
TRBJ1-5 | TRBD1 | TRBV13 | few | TGTGCCAGCAGCAGGGGGGACAGGGATGTTCAGCCCCAGCATTTT | CASSRGDRDVQPQHF
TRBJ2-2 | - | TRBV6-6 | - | TGTGCCAGCAGGGCAGGGGCGAACACCGGGGAGCTGTTTTTT | CASRAGANTGELFF
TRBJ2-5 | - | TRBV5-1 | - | TGCGCCAGCAGCTTGCTGGGACAAGGAGAGACCCAGTACTTC | CASSLLGQGETQYF
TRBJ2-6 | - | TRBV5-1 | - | TGCGCCAGCAGCTTCGGCTCTGGGGCCAACGTCCTGACTTTC | CASSFGSGANVLTF
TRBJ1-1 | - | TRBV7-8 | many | TGTGCCAGCAGCCCAAAGACAGGACCGATCACTGAAGCTTTCTTT | CASSPKTGPITEAFF
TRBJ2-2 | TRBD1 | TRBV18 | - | TGTGCCAGCTCACGGGACAGGCCACCGAACACCGGGGAGCTGTTTTTT | CASSRDRPPNTGELFF
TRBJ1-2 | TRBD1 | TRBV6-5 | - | TGTGCCAGCAGGGCCCGGGACAGGGTTGGCTACACCTTC | CASRARDRVGYTF
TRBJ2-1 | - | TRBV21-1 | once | TGTGCCAGCCCTCCCGGGACTAGCGTCAATGAGCAGTTCTTC | CASPPGTSVNEQFF
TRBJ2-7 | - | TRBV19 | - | TGTGCCAGTAGTATCGCAGGCCCCGACTACGAGCAGTACTTC | CASSIAGPDYEQYF
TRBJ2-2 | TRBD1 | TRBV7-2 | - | TGTGCCAGCAGCTTAAGGGGACAGCCTTTCGGGGAGCTGTTTTTT | CASSLRGQPFGELFF
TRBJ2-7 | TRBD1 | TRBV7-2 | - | TGTGCCAGCAGCTTAGCCCAGCCGGGACAGGGTAATCAGTACTTC | CASSLAQPGQGNQYF
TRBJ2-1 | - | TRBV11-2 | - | TGTGCCAGCAGCCCGACGGGAAATGAGCAGTTCTTC | CASSPTGNEQFF
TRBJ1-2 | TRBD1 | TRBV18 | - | TGTGCCAGCTCACAGACTACAGGGGCTAACTATGGCTACACCTTC | CASSQTTGANYGYTF
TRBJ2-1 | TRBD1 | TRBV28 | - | TGTGCCAGCACCACTGCGGGACAGGGAAACAATGAGCAGTTCTTC | CASTTAGQGNNEQFF
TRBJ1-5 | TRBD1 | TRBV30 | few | TGTGCCACGCGACGGGACAGGGCTTCTCAGCCCCAGCATTTT | CATRRDRASQPQHF
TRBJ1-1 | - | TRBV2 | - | TGTGCCAGCAGTTCGGACTCGGGTACTGAAGCTTTCTTT | CASSSDSGTEAFF
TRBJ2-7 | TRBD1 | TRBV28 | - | TGTGCCAGCAGTTTATCGGGACAGATCTACGAGCAGTACTTC | CASSLSGQIYEQYF
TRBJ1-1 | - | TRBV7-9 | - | TGTGCCAGCAGCCGGGGTGGTGAAGCTTTCTTT | CASSRGGEAFF
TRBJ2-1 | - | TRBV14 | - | TGTGCCAGCAGCCAAGGCGTTAGGGGCGGCTACAATGAGCAGTTCTTC | CASSQGVRGGYNEQFF
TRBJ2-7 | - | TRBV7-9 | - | TGTGCCAGTCACGACGGGACAACCTTTTACGAGCAGTACTTC | CASHDGTTFYEQYF
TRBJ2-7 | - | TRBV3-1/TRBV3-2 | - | TGTGCCAGCAGCCCATCACAGCCCCGGCGCGAGCAGTACTTC | CASSPSQPRREQYF
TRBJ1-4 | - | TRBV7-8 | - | TGTGCCAGCACCCCTGGGGCAGGGCGTACAACTAATGAAAAACTGTTTTTT | CASTPGAGRTTNEKLFF
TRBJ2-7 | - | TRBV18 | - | TGTGCCAGCTCACCAGGAGACAGGAGCTACGAGCAGTACTTC | CASSPGDRSYEQYF
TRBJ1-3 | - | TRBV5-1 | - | TGCGCCAGCAGCCCGTGGGCAAGATCGTCTGGAAACACCATATATTTT | CASSPWARSSGNTIYF
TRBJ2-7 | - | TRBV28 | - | TGTGCCAGCAGCGCCTTGGGGAACAGGGTCTACGAGCAGTACTTC | CASSALGNRVYEQYF
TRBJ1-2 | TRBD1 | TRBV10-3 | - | TGTGCCATCAGTGATCCGGGACAGGGGGTCTATGGCTACACCTTC | CAISDPGQGVYGYTF
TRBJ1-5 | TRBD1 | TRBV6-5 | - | TGTGCCAGCAGTAAAAGGGGGCCGAGTCAGCCCCAGCATTTT | CASSKRGPSQPQHF
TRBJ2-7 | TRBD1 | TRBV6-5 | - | TGTGCCAGCAGCCGGACAGGAGCCTACGAGCAGTACTTC | CASSRTGAYEQYF
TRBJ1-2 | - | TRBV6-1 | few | TGTGCCAGCTGTGAAACAAAGGGGCAGGGGAGTAGCTACACCTTC | CASCETKGQGSSYTF
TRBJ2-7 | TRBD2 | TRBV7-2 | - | TGTGCCAGCAGCTTAAGGGAGGGAGCCTACGAGCAGTACTTC | CASSLREGAYEQYF
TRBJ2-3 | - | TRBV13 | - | TGTGCCAGCAGCTTAGAGGCTAGTGGGTCAGATACGCAGTATTTT | CASSLEASGSDTQYF
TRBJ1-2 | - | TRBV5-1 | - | TGCGCCAGCAGCTCGGAGGTAGGGTATGGCTACACCTTC | CASSSEVGYGYTF
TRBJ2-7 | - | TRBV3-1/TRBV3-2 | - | TGTGCCAGCAGCCAAGGACTGGCGCTCTACGAGCAGTACTTC | CASSQGLALYEQYF
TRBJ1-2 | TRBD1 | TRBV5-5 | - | TGTGCCAGCAGCCCCCAAACCGACAGGGGGCATGGCTACACCTTC | CASSPQTDRGHGYTF
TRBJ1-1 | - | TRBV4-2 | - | TGTGCCAGCAGCCAAGATACGCAGGCTGAAGCTTTCTTT | CASSQDTQAEAFF
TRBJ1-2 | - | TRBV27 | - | TGTGCCAGCAGGTCGTCCGGGAACTATGGCTACACCTTC | CASRSSGNYGYTF
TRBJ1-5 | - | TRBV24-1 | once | TGTGCCACCAGTGGAACCGGGGGTGGCAATCAGCCCCAGCATTTT | CATSGTGGGNQPQHF
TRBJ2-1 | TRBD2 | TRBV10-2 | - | TGCGCCAGCGTCCTTACTAGCGGGAATGAGCAGTTCTTC | CASVLTSGNEQFF
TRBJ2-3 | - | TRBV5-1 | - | TGCGCCAGCAGCGCAAACAGGGCCTTGGAGACAGATACGCAGTATTTT | CASSANRALETDTQYF
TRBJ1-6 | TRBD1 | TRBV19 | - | TGTGCCAGTAGTATAGACAGGGGGCCTAATTCACCCCTCCACTTT | CASSIDRGPNSPLHF
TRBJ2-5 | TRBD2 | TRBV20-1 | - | TGCAGTGCTAGTGAAGCGGGAGTGAGGGAGACCCAGTACTTC | CSASEAGVRETQYF
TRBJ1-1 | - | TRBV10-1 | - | TGCGCCAGCAGTTTCGGGGGGCTGAACACTGAAGCTTTCTTT | CASSFGGLNTEAFF
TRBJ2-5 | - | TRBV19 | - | TGTGCCAGTAGGTCTCAGCAAGAGACCCAGTACTTC | CASRSQQETQYF
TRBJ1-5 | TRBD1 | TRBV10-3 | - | TGTGCCATAACAGGGGATAGCAATCAGCCCCAGCATTTT | CAITGDSNQPQHF
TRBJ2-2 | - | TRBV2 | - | TGTGCCAGCAGGGCCCTCTTTACCGGGGAGCTGTTTTTT | CASRALFTGELFF
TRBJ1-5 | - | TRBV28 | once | TGTGCCAGCACCCTGGGGGGGGCCGGTCAGCCCCAGCATTTT | CASTLGGAGQPQHF
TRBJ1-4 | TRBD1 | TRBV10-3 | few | TGTGCCATCAGTTCAGACAGGGGAGGGAATGAAAAACTGTTTTTT | CAISSDRGGNEKLFF
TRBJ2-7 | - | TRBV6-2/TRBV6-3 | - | TGTGCCAGCAGTTCCCCGAGGAGGGGGCCCTACGAGCAGTACTTC | CASSSPRRGPYEQYF
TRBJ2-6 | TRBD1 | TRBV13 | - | TGTGCCAGCAGCTTGGCCCCGACAGGGGTCTCTGGGGCCAACGTCCTGACTTTC | CASSLAPTGVSGANVLTF
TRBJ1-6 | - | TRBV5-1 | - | TGCGCCAGCAGACAGGATAATTCACCCCTCCACTTT | CASRQDNSPLHF
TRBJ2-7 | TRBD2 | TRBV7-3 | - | TGTGCCAGCAGCTTAACCCCTTTGGGTCTAGCGGGAGGTTCACGGGAGCAGTACTTC | CASSLTPLGLAGGSREQYF
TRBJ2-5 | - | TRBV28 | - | TGTGCCAGCAGTGCTAGAAACCAGGAGACCCAGTACTTC | CASSARNQETQYF
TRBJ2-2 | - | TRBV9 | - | TGTGCCACCCAGCGCGGGGGCGCGAACACCGGGGAGCTGTTTTTT | CATQRGGANTGELFF
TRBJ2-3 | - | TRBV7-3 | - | TGTGCCAGCAGTCGAAGACAGTCAGATACGCAGTATTTT | CASSRRQSDTQYF
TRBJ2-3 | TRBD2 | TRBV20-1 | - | TGCAGTGCCAGTGCGCTAGCGGGGACGGGTACGCAGTATTTT | CSASALAGTGTQYF
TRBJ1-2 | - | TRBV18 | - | TGTGCCAGCTCACCGGGGCAGGGAACCTATGGCTACACCTTC | CASSPGQGTYGYTF
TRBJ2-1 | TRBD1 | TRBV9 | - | TGTGCCAGCAGCCCAGGGGGCGAGCAGTTCTTC | CASSPGGEQFF
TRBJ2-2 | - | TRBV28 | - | TGTGCCAGCAGTCCCCTCAACCCGGTAACGAACACCGGGGAGCTGTTTTTT | CASSPLNPVTNTGELFF